The sequence of this TCR beta chain was determined in a study of cytomegalovirus exposure and HLA in healthy donors. CDR3 length equals 19 residues. The trim removed 7 bases at V and 1 base at J, leaving 19 bases unmatched. Per the germline V gene, CDR1 is GTSNPN and CDR2 is SVGIG (reference sequence). The PCR ran on 60 Vbeta and 13 Jbeta primers. Using immunoSEQ multiplex PCR, the repertoire was profiled, and TCRdb retains in-frame clones only, with some absent. The repertoire has some 130,000 clones, over 60% of them found once; the top ten carry around 3.2%. Broader study findings: TCR beta V- and J-gene trimming was later associated with a missense DCLRE1C variant. It was approximately 150 TCR beta chains that were listed as cytomegalovirus-associated. Several of the most significant clusters appeared linked to common viral pathogens, based on a later analysis. Highly shared sequence variants in one cluster were likely a sequencing artifact.

As regards this clone: The antigen is not known.

Sequenced input: PBMCs. This chain joins TRBV30 and TRBJ1-4, with TRBD1 matching 9 bases. The clonotype originates from a man aged 35 to 55 in good health and CMV-seronegative. DNA for the CDR3: TGTGCCTCAATCCCGGGACAGGGTTTAGGCCTTGAAACTAATGAAAAACTGTTTTTT. This translates into CASIPGQGLGLETNEKLFF.